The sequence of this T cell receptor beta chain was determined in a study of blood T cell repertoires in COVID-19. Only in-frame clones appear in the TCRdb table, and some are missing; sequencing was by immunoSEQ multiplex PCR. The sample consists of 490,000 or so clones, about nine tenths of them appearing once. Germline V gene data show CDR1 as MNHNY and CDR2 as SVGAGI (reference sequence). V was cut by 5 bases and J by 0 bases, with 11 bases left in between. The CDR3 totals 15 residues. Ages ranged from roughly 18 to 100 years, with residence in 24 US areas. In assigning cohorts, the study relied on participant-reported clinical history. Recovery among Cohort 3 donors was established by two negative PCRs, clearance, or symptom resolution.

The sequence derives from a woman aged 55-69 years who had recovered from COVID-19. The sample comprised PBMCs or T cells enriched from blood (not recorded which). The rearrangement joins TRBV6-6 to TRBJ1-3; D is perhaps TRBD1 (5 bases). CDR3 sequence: CASSRQRLSGNTIYF. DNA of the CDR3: TGTGCCAGCAGTCGACAGAGACTCTCTGGAAACACCATATATTTT.